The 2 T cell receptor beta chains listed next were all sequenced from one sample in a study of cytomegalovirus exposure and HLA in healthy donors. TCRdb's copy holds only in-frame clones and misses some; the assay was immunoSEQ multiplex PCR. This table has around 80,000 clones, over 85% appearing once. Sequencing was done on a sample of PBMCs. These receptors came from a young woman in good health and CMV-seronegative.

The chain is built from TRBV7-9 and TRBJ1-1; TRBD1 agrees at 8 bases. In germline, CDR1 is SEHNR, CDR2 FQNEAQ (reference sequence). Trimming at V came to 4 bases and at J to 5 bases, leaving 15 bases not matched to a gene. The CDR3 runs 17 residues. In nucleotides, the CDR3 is TGTGCCAGCAGCTCTCCTACCCAGGGGGCGCGGGAGACTGAAGCTTTCTTT. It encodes CASSSPTQGARETEAFF. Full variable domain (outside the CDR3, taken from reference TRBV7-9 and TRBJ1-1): DTGVSQNPRHKITKRGQNVTFRCDPISEHNRLYWYRQTLGQGPEFLTYFQNEAQLEKSRLLSDRFSAERPKGSFSTLEIQRTEQGDSAMYLCASSSPTQGARETEAFFGQGTRLTVV.

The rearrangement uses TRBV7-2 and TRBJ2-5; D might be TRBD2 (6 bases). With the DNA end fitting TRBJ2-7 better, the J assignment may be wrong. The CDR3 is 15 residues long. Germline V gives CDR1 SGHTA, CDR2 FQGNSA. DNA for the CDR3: TGTGCCAGCAGCTTAGCGCGGGGCGAGTCCTACGAGCAGTACTTC. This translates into CASSLARGESYEQYF.